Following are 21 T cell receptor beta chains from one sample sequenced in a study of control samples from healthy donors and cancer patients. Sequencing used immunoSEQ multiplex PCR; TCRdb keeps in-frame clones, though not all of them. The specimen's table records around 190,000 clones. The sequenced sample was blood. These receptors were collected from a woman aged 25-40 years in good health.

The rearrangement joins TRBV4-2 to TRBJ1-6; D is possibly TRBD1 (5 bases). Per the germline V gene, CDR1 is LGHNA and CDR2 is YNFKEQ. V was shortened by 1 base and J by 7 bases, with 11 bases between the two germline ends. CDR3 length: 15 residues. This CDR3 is CASSQGPGTNSPLHF. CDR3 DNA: TGTGCCAGCAGCCAAGGCCCAGGGACCAATTCACCCCTCCACTTT.

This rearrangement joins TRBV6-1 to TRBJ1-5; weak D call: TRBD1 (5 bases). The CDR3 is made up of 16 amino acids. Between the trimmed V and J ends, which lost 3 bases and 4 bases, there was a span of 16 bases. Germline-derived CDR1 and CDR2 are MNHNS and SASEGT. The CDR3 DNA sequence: TGTGCCAGCAGTGACTTCGGGACCGGCCAAAATCAGCCCCAGCATTTT. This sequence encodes CASSDFGTGQNQPQHF.

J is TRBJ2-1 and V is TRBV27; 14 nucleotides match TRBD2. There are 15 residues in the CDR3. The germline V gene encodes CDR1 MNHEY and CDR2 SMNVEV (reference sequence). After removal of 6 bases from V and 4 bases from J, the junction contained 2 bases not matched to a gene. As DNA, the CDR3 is TGTGCCAGCAGAGGACTAGCGGGGGGATACAATGAGCAGTTCTTC. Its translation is CASRGLAGGYNEQFF.

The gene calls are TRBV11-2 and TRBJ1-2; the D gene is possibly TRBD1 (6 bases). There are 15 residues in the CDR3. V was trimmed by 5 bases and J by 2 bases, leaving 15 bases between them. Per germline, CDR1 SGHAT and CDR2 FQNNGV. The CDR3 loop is CASSPTQGRNYGYTF. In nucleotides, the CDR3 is TGTGCCAGCAGCCCCACACAGGGTAGGAACTATGGCTACACCTTC.

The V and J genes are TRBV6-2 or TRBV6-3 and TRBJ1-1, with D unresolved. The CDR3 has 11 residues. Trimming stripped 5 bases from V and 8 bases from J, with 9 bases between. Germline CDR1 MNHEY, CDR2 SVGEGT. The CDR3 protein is CASSRVKEAFF. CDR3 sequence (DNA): TGTGCCAGCAGTCGAGTCAAGGAAGCTTTCTTT.

CDR3 amino acids: CAISERDRGGDTQYF. CDR3 coding DNA: TGTGCCATCAGTGAGAGGGACAGGGGGGGAGATACGCAGTATTTT. This chain connects TRBV10-3 to TRBJ2-3; 11 positions agree with TRBD1. Trimming at V came to 2 bases and at J to 5 bases, leaving 3 bases not matched to a gene. Germline V gene lookup returns CDR1 ENHRY and CDR2 SYGVKD. CDR3 length equals 15 residues.

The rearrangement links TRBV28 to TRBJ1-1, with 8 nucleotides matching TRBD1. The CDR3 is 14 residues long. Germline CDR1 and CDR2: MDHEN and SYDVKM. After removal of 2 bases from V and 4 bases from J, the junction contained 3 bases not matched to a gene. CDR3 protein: CASSLAGGGTEAFF. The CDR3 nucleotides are TGTGCCAGCAGTTTAGCAGGGGGCGGCACTGAAGCTTTCTTT.

This CDR3 reads CASSKAAGRSYNEQFF. The CDR3 DNA is TGTGCCAGCAGCAAAGCGGCAGGGCGGTCCTACAATGAGCAGTTCTTC. The chain combines TRBV21-1 with TRBJ2-1; the table's D call, TRBD1, was not checked against the DNA. TRBV21-1 is termed a pseudogene. The CDR3 loop spans 16 amino acids.

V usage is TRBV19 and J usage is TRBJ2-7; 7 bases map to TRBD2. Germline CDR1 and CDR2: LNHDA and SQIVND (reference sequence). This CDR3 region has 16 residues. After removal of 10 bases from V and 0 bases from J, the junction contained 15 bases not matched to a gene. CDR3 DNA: TGTGCCACTTCAACGGGGGGTTCGAGGGCCTCCTACGAGCAGTACTTC. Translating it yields CATSTGGSRASYEQYF.

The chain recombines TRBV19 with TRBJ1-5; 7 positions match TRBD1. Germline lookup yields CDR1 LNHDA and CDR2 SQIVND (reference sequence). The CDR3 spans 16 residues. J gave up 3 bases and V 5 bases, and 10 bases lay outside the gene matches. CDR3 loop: CASSPHRGPLNQPQHF. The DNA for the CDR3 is TGTGCCAGTAGTCCCCACAGGGGCCCACTCAATCAGCCCCAGCATTTT.

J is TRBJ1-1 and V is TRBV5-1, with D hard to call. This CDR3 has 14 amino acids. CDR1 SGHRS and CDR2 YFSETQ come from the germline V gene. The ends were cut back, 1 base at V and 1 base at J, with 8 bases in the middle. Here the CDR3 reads CASSLQSSNTEAFF. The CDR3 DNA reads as TGCGCCAGCAGCTTGCAATCCTCGAACACTGAAGCTTTCTTT.

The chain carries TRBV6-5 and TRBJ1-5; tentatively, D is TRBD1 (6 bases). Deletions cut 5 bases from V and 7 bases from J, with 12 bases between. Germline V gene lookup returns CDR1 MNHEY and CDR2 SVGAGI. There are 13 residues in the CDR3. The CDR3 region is CASSRGQWQPQHF. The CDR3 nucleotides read TGTGCCAGCAGTCGGGGGCAGTGGCAGCCCCAGCATTTT.

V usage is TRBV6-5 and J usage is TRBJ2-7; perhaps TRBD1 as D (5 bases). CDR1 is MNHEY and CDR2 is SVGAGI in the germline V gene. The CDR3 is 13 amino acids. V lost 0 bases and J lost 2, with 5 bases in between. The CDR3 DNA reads TGTGCCAGCAGTTACTCGGACACCTACGAGCAGTACTTC. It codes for CASSYSDTYEQYF.

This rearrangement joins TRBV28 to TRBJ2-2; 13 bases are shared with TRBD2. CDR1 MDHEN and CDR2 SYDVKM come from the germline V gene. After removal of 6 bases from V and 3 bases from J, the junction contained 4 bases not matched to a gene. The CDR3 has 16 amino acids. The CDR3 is CASSRLAGGYTGELFF. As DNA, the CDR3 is TGTGCCAGCAGCCGACTAGCGGGGGGCTACACCGGGGAGCTGTTTTTT. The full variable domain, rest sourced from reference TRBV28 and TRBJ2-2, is DVKVTQSSRYLVKRTGEKVFLECVQDMDHENMFWYRQDPGLGLRLIYFSYDVKMKEKGDIPEGYSVSREKKERFSLILESASTNQTSMYLCASSRLAGGYTGELFFGEGSRLTVL.

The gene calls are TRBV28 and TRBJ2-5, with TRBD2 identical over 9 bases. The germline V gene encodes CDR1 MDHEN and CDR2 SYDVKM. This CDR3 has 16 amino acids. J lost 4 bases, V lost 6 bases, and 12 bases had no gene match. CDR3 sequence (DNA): TGTGCCAGCAGGGCAACTAGCGGGCGGTCTCGAGAGACCCAGTACTTC. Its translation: CASRATSGRSRETQYF.

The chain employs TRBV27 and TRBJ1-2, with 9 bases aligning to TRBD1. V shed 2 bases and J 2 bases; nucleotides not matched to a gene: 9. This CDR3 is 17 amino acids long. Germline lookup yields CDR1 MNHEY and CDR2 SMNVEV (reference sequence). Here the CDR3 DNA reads TGTGCCAGCAGTTTAACAGCCCGGACAGGGGCGAACTATGGCTACACCTTC. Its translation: CASSLTARTGANYGYTF.

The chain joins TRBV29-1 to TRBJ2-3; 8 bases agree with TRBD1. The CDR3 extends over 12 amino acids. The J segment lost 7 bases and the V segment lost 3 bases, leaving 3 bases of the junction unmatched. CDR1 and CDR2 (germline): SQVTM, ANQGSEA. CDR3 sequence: CSVDRTGNTQYF. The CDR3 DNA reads TGCAGCGTTGACCGGACAGGGAATACGCAGTATTTT.

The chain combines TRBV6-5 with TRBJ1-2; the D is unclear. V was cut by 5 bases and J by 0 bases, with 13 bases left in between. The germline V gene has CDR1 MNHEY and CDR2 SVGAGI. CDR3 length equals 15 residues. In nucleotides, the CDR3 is TGTGCCAGCAGTCCCCCGCCTCCAGCTAACTATGGCTACACCTTC. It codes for CASSPPPPANYGYTF.

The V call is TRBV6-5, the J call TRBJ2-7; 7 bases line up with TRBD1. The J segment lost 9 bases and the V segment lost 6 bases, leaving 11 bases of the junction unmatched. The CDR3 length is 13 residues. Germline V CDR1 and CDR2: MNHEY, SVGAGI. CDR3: CASSPDRAGGQYF. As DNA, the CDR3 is TGTGCCAGCAGCCCCGACAGGGCAGGAGGGCAGTACTTC.

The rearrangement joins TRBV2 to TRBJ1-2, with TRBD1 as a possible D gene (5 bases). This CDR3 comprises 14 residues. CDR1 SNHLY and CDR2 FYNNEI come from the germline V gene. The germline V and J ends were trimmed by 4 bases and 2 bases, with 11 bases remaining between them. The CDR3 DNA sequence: TGTGCCAGCAGTGTAAGGGGTTTAAACTATGGCTACACCTTC. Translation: CASSVRGLNYGYTF.

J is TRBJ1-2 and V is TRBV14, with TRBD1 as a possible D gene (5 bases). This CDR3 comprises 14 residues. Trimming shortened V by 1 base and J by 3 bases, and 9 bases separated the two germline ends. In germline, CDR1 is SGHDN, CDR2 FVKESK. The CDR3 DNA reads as TGTGCCAGCAGCCAAGGCGGGGCGTACTATGGCTACACCTTC. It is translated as CASSQGGAYYGYTF.